The clone carrying this TCR beta chain has just a few counts. Its antigen is not known. Drawn from each donor were roughly 10 milliliters of peripheral blood. Whenever a sample was processed, at least 6 million PBMCs were isolated. The germline CDR1 and CDR2 sequences are MDHEN and SYDVKM. The CDR3 has 12 amino acids. Trimming cost V 6 bases and J 5 bases, with 11 bases left between them. This sample stems from a study of blood T cells in healthy people across ages. Overall study findings and caveats: Age advanced and TCR beta diversity per million T cells fell, roughly linearly.

Together with a sample-barcoded 5' primer, a J-beta primer mix was included in a second PCR lasting roughly 6 to 12 cycles. TCRdb independently ran MiXCR on the 5' RACE reads; one entry per CDR3 protein. The table includes roughly 800,000 distinct CDR3 sequences, nearly 60% detected once. The sequence came from a man aged 25-45 years in good health. Sequenced: blood. The chain joins TRBV28 to TRBJ2-7; D is unclear. The CDR3 DNA reads as TGTGCCAGCAGCCATGATTCCCACGAGCAGTACTTC. Protein: CASSHDSHEQYF.